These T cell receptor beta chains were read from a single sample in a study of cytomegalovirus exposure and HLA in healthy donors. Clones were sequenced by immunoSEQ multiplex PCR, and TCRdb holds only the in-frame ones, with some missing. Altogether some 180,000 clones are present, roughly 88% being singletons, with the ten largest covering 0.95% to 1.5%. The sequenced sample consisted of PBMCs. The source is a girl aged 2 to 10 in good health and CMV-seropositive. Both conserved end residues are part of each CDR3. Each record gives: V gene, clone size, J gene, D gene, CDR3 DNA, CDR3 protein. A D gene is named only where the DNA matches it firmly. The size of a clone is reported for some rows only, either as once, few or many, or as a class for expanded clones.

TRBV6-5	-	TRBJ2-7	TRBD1	TGTGCCAGCAGTTACGGACAGGAACACTACGAGCAGTACTTC	CASSYGQEHYEQYF
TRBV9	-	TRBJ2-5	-	TGTGCCAGCAGCGTATTCGGGGAAGAGGCCCAGTACTTC	CASSVFGEEAQYF
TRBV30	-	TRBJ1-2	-	TGTGCCTGGAGTGGACTTGGGTTTAACTATGGCTACACCTTC	CAWSGLGFNYGYTF
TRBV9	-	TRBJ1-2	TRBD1	TGTGCCAGCAGCGTAGATGGACAGGGTCTCTATGGCTACACCTTC	CASSVDGQGLYGYTF
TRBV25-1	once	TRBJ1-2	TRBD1	TGTGCCAGCTGGGACAGGGGGCTCTATGGCTACACCTTC	CASWDRGLYGYTF
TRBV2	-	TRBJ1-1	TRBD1	TGTGCCAGCACAGACGAGGGACAGGGGGTTACTGAAGCTTTCTTT	CASTDEGQGVTEAFF
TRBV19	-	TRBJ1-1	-	TGTGCCAGTAGCCGGAACACTGAAGCTTTCTTT	CASSRNTEAFF
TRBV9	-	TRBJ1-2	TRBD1	TGTGCCAGCAGCGGGTCAACTACAGGGGGGAGATATGGCTACACCTTC	CASSGSTTGGRYGYTF
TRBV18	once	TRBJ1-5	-	TGTGCCAGCTCACCACAACAGGGTGTTCAGCCCCAGCATTTT	CASSPQQGVQPQHF
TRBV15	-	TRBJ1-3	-	TGTGCCACCAGCCGATCGGGGACAGGAAACACCATATATTTT	CATSRSGTGNTIYF
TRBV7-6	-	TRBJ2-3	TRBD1	TGTGCCAGCAGCCAAACGGGACAGGGGCTTTTCGTCACAGATACGCAGTATTTT	CASSQTGQGLFVTDTQYF
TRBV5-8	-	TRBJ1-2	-	TGTGCCAGCAGCCTGGATCCAGCGGACTATGGCTACACCTTC	CASSLDPADYGYTF
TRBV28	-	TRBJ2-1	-	TGTGCCAGCAGTCAGACTAGTTTTCGCTATGAGCAGTTCTTC	CASSQTSFRYEQFF
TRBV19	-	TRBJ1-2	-	TGTGCCAGTAGTCTCAGGGTCCCTAACTATGGCTACACCTTC	CASSLRVPNYGYTF
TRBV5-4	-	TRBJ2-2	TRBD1	TGTGCCAGCAGCCCGAGGATCGGGACAGGGGGCCCGAGGACCGGGGAGCTGTTTTTT	CASSPRIGTGGPRTGELFF
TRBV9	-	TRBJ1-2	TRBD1	TGTGCCAGCAGCGCGACAGGGGGCGACGACTATGGCTACACCTTC	CASSATGGDDYGYTF
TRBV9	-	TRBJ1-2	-	TGTGCCAGCAGCTCTCTGGGGGGGTATGGCTACACCTTC	CASSSLGGYGYTF
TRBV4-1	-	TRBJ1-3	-	TGCGCCAGCAGCCACCAGGGGCAGGGGCGAAACACCATATATTTT	CASSHQGQGRNTIYF
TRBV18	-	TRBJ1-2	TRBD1	TGTGCCAGCTCGACAGGGATCATCACGCGCTACACCTTC	CASSTGIITRYTF
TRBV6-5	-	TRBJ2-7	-	TGTGCCAGCAGTTACCGGGAACAGGGCACCTACGAGCAGTACTTC	CASSYREQGTYEQYF
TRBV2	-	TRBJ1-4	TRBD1	TGTGCCAGCAGACCGGGACAGCTTAATGAAAAACTGTTTTTT	CASRPGQLNEKLFF
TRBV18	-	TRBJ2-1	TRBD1	TGTGCCAGCTCACCGGACAGGGATGATGAGCAGTTCTTC	CASSPDRDDEQFF
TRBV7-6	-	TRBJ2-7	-	TGTGCCAGCAGCTTAGGGACTGACTCCTACGAGCAGTACTTC	CASSLGTDSYEQYF
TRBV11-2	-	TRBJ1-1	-	TGTGCCAGCAGCTTACAGAGGTTCATGAACACTGAAGCTTTCTTT	CASSLQRFMNTEAFF
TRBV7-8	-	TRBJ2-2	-	TGTGCCAGCAGCTACGCCCGACAGAACACCGGGGAGCTGTTTTTT	CASSYARQNTGELFF
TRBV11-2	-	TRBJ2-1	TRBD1	TGTGCCAGCAGCTTCGAAACCTCAGGGGGCGCCTGGGATGAGCAGTTCTTC	CASSFETSGGAWDEQFF
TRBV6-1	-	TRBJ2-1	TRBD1	TGTGCCAGCAGTGCCGTCAGGGGGTATGAGCAGTTCTTC	CASSAVRGYEQFF
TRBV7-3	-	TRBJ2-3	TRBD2	TGTGCCAGCAGCTTAGGGGGGGAGAGTGCAGATACGCAGTATTTT	CASSLGGESADTQYF
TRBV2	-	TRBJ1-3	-	TGTGCCAGCACCACGGGCAGGGTTGGAAACACCATATATTTT	CASTTGRVGNTIYF
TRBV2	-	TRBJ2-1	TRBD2	TGTGCCAGCAGTGAAGCCAGCGGGAGTGGCAATGAGCAGTTCTTC	CASSEASGSGNEQFF
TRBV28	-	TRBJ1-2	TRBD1	TGTGCCAGCAGATATACACAGGGGAGGTATGGCTACACCTTC	CASRYTQGRYGYTF
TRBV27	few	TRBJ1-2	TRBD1	TGTGCCAGCAGCCTACAGGGGGCAGGAGGCTACACCTTC	CASSLQGAGGYTF
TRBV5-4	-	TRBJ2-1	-	TGTGCCAGCAGCTTTGCAGGGAATGAGCAGTTCTTC	CASSFAGNEQFF
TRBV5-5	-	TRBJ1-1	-	TGTGCCAGCAGCTTCGGCGGATACCAGAACACTGAAGCTTTCTTT	CASSFGGYQNTEAFF
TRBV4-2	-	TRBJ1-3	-	TGTGCCAGCAGCCAAGGAGGGGGGGCTGGAAACACCATATATTTT	CASSQGGGAGNTIYF